This TCR beta chain was recorded in a study of blood T cell repertoires in COVID-19. Study-level information: Samples of COVID-19 (acute and convalescent) were obtained from the United States, Italy and Spain. T cells, B-cell-depleted T cells, or PBMCs supplied cDNA or gDNA.

Original analysis: Cell counts per sample came from amplifying reference gene primers. Only in-frame clones appear in the TCRdb table, and some are missing; sequencing was by immunoSEQ multiplex PCR. Clone size and the V and J calls come from that table; the DNA yielded D and trimming. Among 79,000 or so clones listed, around 87% were seen once. Germline CDR1 LNHNV, CDR2 YYDKDF (reference sequence). Trimming removed 3 bases from V and 4 bases from J; junction bases left unmatched: 8. This CDR3 has 15 amino acids. The receptor's source is a human donor in a cohort sampled during active COVID-19. The chain joins TRBV15 to TRBJ2-5; TRBD1 aligns across 7 bases. Specimen: peripheral blood. CDR3 protein: CATSRPGQRRETQYF. CDR3 DNA sequence: TGTGCCACCAGCAGGCCGGGACAGAGGAGAGAGACCCAGTACTTC.